Sequencing of this T cell receptor beta chain was carried out in a study of a mutant IDH1 vaccine in newly diagnosed glioma. Comments on this clone: The antigen remains unidentified.

This CDR3 has 17 residues. The V segment lost 4 bases and the J segment 4 bases; nucleotides outside the gene matches: 11. The germline CDR1 and CDR2 sequences are MGHRA and YSYEKL. TCRdb keeps only in-frame clones here, not all; method: immunoSEQ multiplex PCR. The table lists tens of thousands of clones, approximately 80% of them singletons. This sample's time point: week 11, during vaccination. Every vaccine dose comprised 300 ug of mutant IDH1 20-mer peptide plus topical imiquimod. This TCR derives from a man between 25 and 39 years old with glioma. This specimen consisted of PBMCs, obtained from a glioma patient whose treatment included an IDH1 peptide vaccine. This chain connects TRBV4-1 to TRBJ1-5; 9 bases are a match to TRBD1. The CDR3 DNA reads TGCGCCAGCAGCCCAGCCTACACCGGGACAGGGAATCAGCCCCAGCATTTT. Amino acid sequence: CASSPAYTGTGNQPQHF.